Presented here are 24 T cell receptor beta chains from one specimen sequenced in a study of long-term antiretroviral therapy in people with HIV. immunoSEQ v3.0 was run at survey level. Method: immunoSEQ multiplex PCR; TCRdb's copy keeps in-frame clones and lacks some. The sample contains about 33,000 clones, 60% to 85% of which appear only once. Sequenced here: unsorted PBMCs, sampled 2 years after starting antiretroviral therapy. The receptors were sampled from a woman in her forties or fifties with HIV.

The chain has TRBV29-1 and TRBJ1-2; D uncertain. CDR1 and CDR2 from the germline V gene are SQVTM and ANQGSEA. V was clipped by 6 bases and J by 0 bases, with 8 bases between them. This CDR3 has 12 amino acids. The CDR3 here is CSVYLANYGYTF. The DNA of the CDR3 is TGCAGCGTATATCTAGCTAACTATGGCTACACCTTC. The complete variable domain, with remaining parts taken from reference TRBV29-1 and TRBJ1-2, reads SAVISQKPSRDICQRGTSLTIQCQVDSQVTMMFWYRQQPGQSLTLIATANQGSEATYESGFVIDKFPISRPNLTFSTLTVSNMSPEDSSIYLCSVYLANYGYTFGSGTRLTVV.

V and J are TRBV4-2 and TRBJ2-2; 10 bases fit TRBD2. CDR1 and CDR2 from the germline V gene are LGHNA and YNFKEQ. This CDR3 has 17 amino acids. V lost 0 bases to trimming and J lost 7 bases; unmatched junction nucleotides: 8. The CDR3 coding sequence is TGTGCCAGCAGCCAAGATATTGCTAGCGGGGGAGGCGGGGAGCTGTTTTTT. It codes for CASSQDIASGGGGELFF.

This clone was observed a few times. This sequence joins TRBV12-5 and TRBJ1-2; D gene uncertain. Germline CDR1 is LGHNT and CDR2 is FRNRAP. V shed 5 bases and J shed 7 bases, with 17 bases lying between them. This CDR3 contains 14 residues. The CDR3 loop is CASGPWGRVLGYTF. The CDR3 DNA follows: TGTGCTAGTGGTCCGTGGGGTAGGGTACTTGGCTACACCTTC.

Worth noting for this clone: The junction differs from germline at one of its ends, possibly a read error. This chain links TRBV19 with TRBJ2-3; the D call may be TRBD1 or TRBD2 (5 bases each). The CDR3 is 13 residues long. Germline assignment: CDR1 LNHDA and CDR2 SQIVND (reference sequence). CDR3 residues: CASSRDLWDTQYF. DNA of the CDR3: TGTGCCAGCAGTAGGGACCTTTGGGATACGCAGTATTTT.

This chain connects TRBV18 to TRBJ1-2; no definite D call. Germline CDR1 and CDR2: KGHSH and LQKENI. This CDR3 contains 15 residues. Trimming removed 0 bases from V and 4 bases from J, with 12 bases in between. The CDR3 loop reads CASSPPFPGGYGYTF. As DNA, the CDR3 is TGTGCCAGCTCACCACCCTTTCCTGGCGGCTATGGCTACACCTTC.

The chain uses TRBV2 and TRBJ2-1; 13 positions match TRBD2. Germline-derived CDR1 and CDR2 are SNHLY and FYNNEI. The CDR3 spans 19 residues. V shed 0 bases and J 0 bases; nucleotides not matched to a gene: 5. CDR3 coding DNA: TGTGCCAGCAGTGAAGCGCTACTAGCGGGGGGGAGCTCCTACAATGAGCAGTTCTTC. This translates into CASSEALLAGGSSYNEQFF.

This clone has only one observation. The genes are TRBV27 and TRBJ1-5; D possibly corresponds to TRBD1 (5 bases). V was shortened by 0 bases and J by 3 bases, with 12 bases between the two germline ends. The CDR3 is made up of 16 amino acids. Germline assignment: CDR1 MNHEY and CDR2 SMNVEV (reference sequence). CDR3 sequence: CASSLSWQGINQPQHF. For the CDR3, the DNA is TGTGCCAGCAGTTTATCTTGGCAGGGTATCAATCAGCCCCAGCATTTT.

The sample holds a few counts of this clone. The chain recombines TRBV7-2 with TRBJ1-2; D ambiguous. Trimming took off 5 bases at V and 0 bases at J, with 7 bases between the two ends. Germline CDR1 and CDR2: SGHTA and FQGNSA. The CDR3 is 13 residues long. DNA of the CDR3: TGTGCCAGCAGCCCCACCACTAACTATGGCTACACCTTC. It encodes CASSPTTNYGYTF.

By proportion, this clone is medium-sized. J is TRBJ2-7 and V is TRBV5-1; TRBD2 matches at 12 bases. There are 15 residues in the CDR3. Germline CDR1 is SGHRS and CDR2 is YFSETQ. With 3 bases clipped from V and 4 bases from J, the junction kept 5 bases outside the gene matches. The CDR3 DNA is TGCGCCAGCAGCTCCGGACTAGCGGGAAGTTACGAGCAGTACTTC. It yields the protein CASSSGLAGSYEQYF.

The chain recombines TRBV5-1 with TRBJ2-2, with a weak D call TRBD2 (5 bases). Germline loops: CDR1 SGHRS, CDR2 YFSETQ. There are 16 residues in the CDR3. Trimming took 0 bases from V and 0 from J, leaving 9 bases between them. The CDR3 DNA is TGCGCCAGCAGCTTGGCGACTACCTCGAACACCGGGGAGCTGTTTTTT. Translation gives CASSLATTSNTGELFF. The full variable domain, rest sourced from reference TRBV5-1 and TRBJ2-2, is KAGVTQTPRYLIKTRGQQVTLSCSPISGHRSVSWYQQTPGQGLQFLFEYFSETQRNKGNFPGRFSGRQFSNSRSEMNVSTLELGDSALYLCASSLATTSNTGELFFGEGSRLTVL.

The rearrangement joins TRBV7-2 to TRBJ1-1; possibly TRBD1 for D (5 bases). The V and J ends lost 3 bases and 4 bases respectively, with 9 bases between them. The CDR3 runs to 13 residues. Germline V gives CDR1 SGHTA, CDR2 FQGNSA. CDR3 sequence reads: CASSFQGPTEAFF. DNA for the CDR3: TGTGCCAGCAGCTTCCAGGGACCCACTGAAGCTTTCTTT.

Remarks on this clone: The junction shows a germline mismatch at one end, possibly a read error. The chain combines TRBV6-6 with TRBJ2-7; D gene ambiguous. This CDR3 region has 11 residues. The germline gives CDR1 MNHNY, CDR2 SVGAGI (reference sequence). CDR3 in DNA: TGTGCCAGCAGCCCTCATTGGTTATTACACTTC. It yields the protein CASSPHWLLHF.

This clone was seen a single time. V usage is TRBV30 and J usage is TRBJ2-1; 8 bases agree with TRBD1. This CDR3 is 15 amino acids long. V shed 0 bases and J 5 bases; nucleotides not matched to a gene: 6. Per the germline V gene, CDR1 is GTSNPN and CDR2 is SVGIG (reference sequence). CDR3 amino acids: CAWSVRTGPHNEQFF. The CDR3 DNA follows: TGTGCCTGGAGTGTACGGACAGGGCCCCACAATGAGCAGTTCTTC.

The chain carries TRBV5-4 and TRBJ2-5, with TRBD1 as a possible D gene (6 bases). This CDR3 has 14 residues. With 3 bases removed from V and 2 bases from J, the gap between germline ends came to 11 bases. Germline-derived CDR1 and CDR2 are SGHNT and YYREEE (reference sequence). The CDR3 sequence is CASSSYRAQETQYF. Here the CDR3 DNA reads TGTGCCAGCAGCTCTTACAGGGCTCAAGAGACCCAGTACTTC.

This rearrangement joins TRBV27 to TRBJ2-1; TRBD2 agrees at 11 bases. Per the germline V gene, CDR1 is MNHEY and CDR2 is SMNVEV (reference sequence). V was clipped by 2 bases and J by 3 bases; unmatched bases: 0. The CDR3 loop spans 15 amino acids. The CDR3 here is CASSLGTSGYNEQFF. DNA of the CDR3: TGTGCCAGCAGTTTAGGGACTAGCGGCTACAATGAGCAGTTCTTC.

CDR3 loop: CATSRGSQETQYF. The CDR3 coding sequence is TGTGCCACCTCGAGGGGATCCCAAGAGACCCAGTACTTC. J is TRBJ2-5 and V is TRBV25-1, with D perhaps assigned TRBD1 or TRBD2 (5 bases each). This CDR3 has 13 amino acids. Trimming took off 10 bases at V and 1 base at J, with 13 bases between the two ends. The germline gives CDR1 MGHDK, CDR2 SYGVNS.

This chain links TRBV11-2 with TRBJ1-1, with TRBD1 identical over 8 bases. After removal of 5 bases from V and 3 bases from J, the junction contained 8 bases not matched to a gene. This CDR3 is built from 15 residues. Germline lookup yields CDR1 SGHAT and CDR2 FQNNGV. CDR3 in amino acids: CASSLTGVVDTEAFF. DNA for the CDR3: TGTGCCAGCAGCCTGACAGGGGTAGTCGACACTGAAGCTTTCTTT.

The V call is TRBV11-2, the J call TRBJ2-7; the D is unclear. This CDR3 spans 15 amino acids. Germline CDR1 and CDR2: SGHAT and FQNNGV. V lost 5 bases and J lost 0, with 14 bases in between. CDR3 loop: CASSPRTARSYEQYV. As DNA, the CDR3 is TGTGCCAGCAGCCCTCGGACGGCTCGCTCCTACGAGCAGTACGTC.

This clone appeared a single time. This chain joins TRBV2 and TRBJ2-5; the match to TRBD2 covers 9 bases. Germline V gene sequence: CDR1 SNHLY, CDR2 FYNNEI. The CDR3 has 15 residues. Trimming took 5 bases from V and 1 from J; bases not matched to a gene: 5. CDR3 sequence: CASSWGSGGQETQYF. The CDR3 bases are TGTGCCAGCAGTTGGGGTAGCGGGGGCCAAGAGACCCAGTACTTC. The whole variable domain, filled in from reference TRBV2 and TRBJ2-5, reads EPEVTQTPSHQVTQMGQEVILRCVPISNHLYFYWYRQILGQKVEFLVSFYNNEISEKSEIFDDQFSVERPDGSNFTLKIRSTKLEDSAMYFCASSWGSGGQETQYFGPGTRLLVL.

The chain is built from TRBV2 and TRBJ1-6, with D hard to call. Trimming left V 2 bases short and J 14 bases short, with 13 bases between. From germline, CDR1 is SNHLY and CDR2 FYNNEI. This CDR3 contains 13 residues. The CDR3 protein is CASSEQRRSSLHF. The CDR3 nucleotides read TGTGCCAGCAGTGAACAAAGGCGTTCTTCCCTCCACTTT.

V gene TRBV7-6 combines with J gene TRBJ2-5, with D maybe TRBD2 (6 bases). V dropped 0 bases and J dropped 5 bases, with 13 bases sitting between them. CDR1 and CDR2 from the germline V gene are SGHVS and FNYEAQ. The CDR3 covers 15 residues. The CDR3 loop reads CASSLAGPRGETQYF. The CDR3 DNA is TGTGCCAGCAGCTTAGCGGGACCGCGGGGCGAGACCCAGTACTTC.

The chain recombines TRBV28 with TRBJ2-5, with 10 positions matching TRBD1. CDR1 is MDHEN and CDR2 is SYDVKM in the germline V gene. Trimming took 6 bases from V and 5 from J; bases not matched to a gene: 6. CDR3 length equals 14 residues. Written as DNA, the CDR3 is TGTGCCAGCAGCCCGGACAGGGGGGTCGAGACCCAGTACTTC. Amino acids: CASSPDRGVETQYF.

The V gene is TRBV5-6, the J gene TRBJ2-1; 10 bases map to TRBD2. The germline gives CDR1 SGHDT, CDR2 YYEEEE. V gave up 0 bases and J gave up 2 bases; unmatched junction bases: 2. CDR3 length: 16 amino acids. The CDR3 loop reads CASSLDSGGPYNEQFF. In DNA, the CDR3 is TGTGCCAGCAGCTTGGATAGCGGGGGGCCCTACAATGAGCAGTTCTTC.

This clone has more than one count but fewer than ten. In nucleotides, the CDR3 is TGTGCCAGTGGGCAGTACAATGAGCAGTTCTTC. This gives the protein CASGQYNEQFF. The V and J genes are TRBV25-1 and TRBJ2-1; no definite D call. V dropped 9 bases and J dropped 4 bases, with 7 bases sitting between them. CDR3 length: 11 residues. The V gene's germline CDR1 is MGHDK and CDR2 SYGVNS.